This is a list of T cell receptor beta chains from one sample in a study of cytomegalovirus exposure and HLA in healthy donors. Measured with immunoSEQ multiplex PCR; TCRdb has only the in-frame clones, and not every one. Found here are 68,000 or so clones, roughly 90% of them singletons; the top ten hold more than 0.95%. The sequencing sample was made of PBMCs. Source of these receptors: a woman aged 18-29 years in good health and CMV-seronegative. The CDR3 runs from the conserved cysteine through the conserved F or W. The D gene is left open where the match is weak. Clone size is not always given. Where it is, it says once, few, many or a class for expanded clones.

J gene	D gene	V gene	clone size	CDR3 protein	CDR3 DNA
TRBJ2-1	TRBD2	TRBV29-1	NA	CSVEGLAGGNEQFF	TGCAGCGTTGAAGGACTAGCGGGAGGGAATGAGCAGTTCTTC
TRBJ2-7	NA	TRBV10-2	NA	CASSDPDRIIYEQYF	TGCGCCAGCAGTGATCCGGACAGAATTATCTACGAGCAGTACTTC
TRBJ2-2	TRBD2	TRBV5-8	NA	CASSLSPNRGGTGELFF	TGTGCCAGCAGCTTGAGCCCGAACCGGGGGGGCACCGGGGAGCTGTTTTTT
TRBJ2-7	TRBD2	TRBV28	NA	CASRFHTSGEAYEQYF	TGTGCCAGCAGGTTCCACACTAGCGGGGAAGCCTACGAGCAGTACTTC
TRBJ2-7	TRBD2	TRBV19	NA	CASSPRTSGYSYEQYF	TGTGCCAGTAGTCCCCGGACTAGCGGGTACTCCTACGAGCAGTACTTC
TRBJ2-1	TRBD2	TRBV10-3	NA	CATALAGSNEQFF	TGTGCCACCGCGCTAGCGGGAAGCAATGAGCAGTTCTTC
TRBJ1-5	TRBD1	TRBV2	NA	CASSDARDRDNQPQHF	TGTGCCAGCAGTGATGCAAGGGACAGGGACAATCAGCCCCAGCATTTT
TRBJ2-1	NA	TRBV5-4	once	CASSPLLQGGSNEQFF	TGTGCCAGCAGCCCACTCCTACAGGGAGGGTCAAATGAGCAGTTCTTC
TRBJ2-5	NA	TRBV23-1	NA	CASSQFGGRETQYF	TGCGCCAGCAGTCAATTTGGCGGGCGGGAGACCCAGTACTTC
TRBJ1-3	NA	TRBV6-5	NA	CASTRSWGQGNTIYF	TGTGCCAGCACTCGCAGTTGGGGGCAAGGAAACACCATATATTTT
TRBJ2-7	NA	TRBV18	NA	CASSPGPLSYEQYF	TGTGCCAGCTCACCGGGCCCGCTTTCCTACGAGCAGTACTTC
TRBJ2-2	NA	TRBV2	few	CASRNRGGELFF	TGTGCCAGCAGGAATCGGGGCGGGGAGCTGTTTTTT
TRBJ1-2	TRBD1	TRBV30	NA	CAWDPDRPSYGYTF	TGTGCCTGGGACCCGGACAGGCCTTCCTATGGCTACACCTTC
TRBJ1-2	TRBD1	TRBV30	NA	CAWTTSRDSYGYTF	TGTGCCTGGACCACCTCCCGGGACAGCTATGGCTACACCTTC
TRBJ2-1	TRBD2	TRBV5-1	once	CASSPRTSGTNNEQFF	TGCGCCAGCAGCCCGAGGACTAGCGGGACCAACAATGAGCAGTTCTTC
TRBJ2-7	NA	TRBV27	NA	CASSFSGGGGEQYF	TGTGCCAGCAGTTTCTCCGGGGGTGGCGGCGAGCAGTACTTC
TRBJ2-1	TRBD2	TRBV6-5	NA	CASRTGTSDNEQFF	TGTGCCAGCCGAACCGGGACTAGCGACAATGAGCAGTTCTTC
TRBJ1-4	NA	TRBV4-1	NA	CASSPTGLEGEKLFF	TGCGCCAGCAGTCCTACAGGATTGGAGGGTGAAAAACTGTTTTTT
TRBJ2-2	NA	TRBV7-7	NA	CASSLAGTDTGELFF	TGTGCCAGCAGCTTAGCCGGGACTGACACCGGGGAGCTGTTTTTT
TRBJ2-3	NA	TRBV2	NA	CASLTGASTDTQYF	TGTGCCAGTTTAACGGGAGCCAGCACAGATACGCAGTATTTT
TRBJ1-5	NA	TRBV7-9	once	CASSRSGNQPQHF	TGTGCCAGCAGCCGCTCAGGAAATCAGCCCCAGCATTTT
TRBJ2-7	NA	TRBV7-9	NA	CASAQGSSYEQYF	TGTGCCAGCGCTCAGGGAAGCTCCTACGAGCAGTACTTC
TRBJ1-2	NA	TRBV7-8	NA	CASSDPGGGGYTF	TGTGCCAGCAGCGATCCTGGGGGCGGAGGCTACACCTTC
TRBJ1-2	TRBD1	TRBV30	NA	CAWSVLGRGRGGYTF	TGTGCCTGGAGTGTACTGGGAAGGGGGCGCGGAGGCTACACCTTC
TRBJ1-2	NA	TRBV27	NA	CASSPEGVSYGYTF	TGTGCCAGCAGTCCCGAAGGGGTAAGCTATGGCTACACCTTC
TRBJ2-3	TRBD2	TRBV7-9	NA	CASSFGTSVADTQYF	TGTGCCAGCAGCTTTGGGACTAGCGTTGCAGATACGCAGTATTTT
TRBJ2-5	NA	TRBV11-3	NA	CASSLDLGTQYF	TGTGCCAGCAGCTTAGATCTAGGGACCCAGTACTTC